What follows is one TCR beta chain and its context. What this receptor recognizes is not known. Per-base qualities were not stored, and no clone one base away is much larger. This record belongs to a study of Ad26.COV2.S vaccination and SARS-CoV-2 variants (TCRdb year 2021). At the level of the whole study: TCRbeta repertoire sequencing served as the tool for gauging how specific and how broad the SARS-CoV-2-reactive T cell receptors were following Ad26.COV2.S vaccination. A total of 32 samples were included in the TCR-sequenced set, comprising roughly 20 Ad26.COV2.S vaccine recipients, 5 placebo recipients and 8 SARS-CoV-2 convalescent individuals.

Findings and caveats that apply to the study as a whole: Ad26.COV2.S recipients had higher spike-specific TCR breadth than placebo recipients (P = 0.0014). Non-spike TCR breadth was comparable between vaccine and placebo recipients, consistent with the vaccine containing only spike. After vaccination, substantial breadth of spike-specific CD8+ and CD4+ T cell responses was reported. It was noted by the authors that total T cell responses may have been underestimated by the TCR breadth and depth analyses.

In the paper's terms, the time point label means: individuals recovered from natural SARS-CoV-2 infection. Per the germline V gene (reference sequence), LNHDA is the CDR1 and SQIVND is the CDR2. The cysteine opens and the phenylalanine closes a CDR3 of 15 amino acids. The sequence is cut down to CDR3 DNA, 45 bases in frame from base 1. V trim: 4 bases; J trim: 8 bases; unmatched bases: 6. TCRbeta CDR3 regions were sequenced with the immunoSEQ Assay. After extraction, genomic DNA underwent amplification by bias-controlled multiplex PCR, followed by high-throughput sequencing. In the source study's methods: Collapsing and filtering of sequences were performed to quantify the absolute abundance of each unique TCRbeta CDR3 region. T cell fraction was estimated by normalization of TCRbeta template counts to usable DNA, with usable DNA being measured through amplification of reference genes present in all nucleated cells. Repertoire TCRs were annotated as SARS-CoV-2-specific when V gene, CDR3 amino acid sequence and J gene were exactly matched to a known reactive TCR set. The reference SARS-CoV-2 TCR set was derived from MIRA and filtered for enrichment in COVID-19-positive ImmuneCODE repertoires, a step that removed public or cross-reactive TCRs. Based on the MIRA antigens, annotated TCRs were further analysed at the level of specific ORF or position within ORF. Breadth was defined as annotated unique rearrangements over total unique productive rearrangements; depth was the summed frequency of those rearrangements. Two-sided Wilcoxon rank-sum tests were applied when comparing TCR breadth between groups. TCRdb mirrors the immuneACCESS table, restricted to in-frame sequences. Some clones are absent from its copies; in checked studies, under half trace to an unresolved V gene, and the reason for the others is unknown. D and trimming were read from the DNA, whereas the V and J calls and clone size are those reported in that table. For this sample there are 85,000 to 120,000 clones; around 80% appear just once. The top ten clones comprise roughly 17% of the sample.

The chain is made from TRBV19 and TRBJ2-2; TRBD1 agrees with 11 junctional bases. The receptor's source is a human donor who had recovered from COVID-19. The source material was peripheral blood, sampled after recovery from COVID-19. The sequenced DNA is TGTGCCAGTAGTAAGGGACAGGGGGATGGAGGGGAGCTGTTTTTT. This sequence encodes CASSKGQGDGGELFF.